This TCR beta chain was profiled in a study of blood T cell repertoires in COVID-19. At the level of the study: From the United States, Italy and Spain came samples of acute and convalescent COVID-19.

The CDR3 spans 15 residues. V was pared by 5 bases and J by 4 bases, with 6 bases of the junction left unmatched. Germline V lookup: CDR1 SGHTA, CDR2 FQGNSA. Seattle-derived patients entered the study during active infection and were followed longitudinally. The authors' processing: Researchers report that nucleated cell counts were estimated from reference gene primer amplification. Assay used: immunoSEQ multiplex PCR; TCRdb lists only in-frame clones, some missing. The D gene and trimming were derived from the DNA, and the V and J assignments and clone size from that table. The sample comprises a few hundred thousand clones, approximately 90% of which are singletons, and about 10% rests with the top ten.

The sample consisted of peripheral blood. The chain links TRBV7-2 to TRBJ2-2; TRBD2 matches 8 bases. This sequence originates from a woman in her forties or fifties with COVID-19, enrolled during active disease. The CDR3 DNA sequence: TGTGCCAGCAGCGCGGGGGGCCGGGTCACCGGGGAGCTGTTTTTT. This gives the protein CASSAGGRVTGELFF.